The rows below give T cell receptor beta chains drawn from one sample of a study of T cell responses to AZD1222 COVID-19 vaccine. TCRdb's copy holds only in-frame clones and misses some; the assay was immunoSEQ multiplex PCR. The sample has over 150,000 clones; roughly 89% are singletons. The material sequenced was peripheral blood, taken 28 days after the second AZD1222 dose. Receptors originate from an adult who received the AZD1222 COVID-19 vaccine. Both conserved end residues are part of each CDR3. Fields, in order: V gene, J gene, CDR3 length, clone size, D gene, CDR3 protein, CDR3 DNA. The D gene is left open where the match is weak. The size field is filled for only some rows; it gives once, few, many or a size class.

v_gene: TRBV5-5
j_gene: TRBJ1-3
len: 16
abundance: .
d_gene: .
CDR3aa: CASSFYPAGSGNTIYF
CDR3nt: TGTGCCAGCAGCTTCTATCCTGCGGGCTCTGGAAACACCATATATTTT

v_gene: TRBV7-2
j_gene: TRBJ1-3
len: 13
abundance: once
d_gene: .
CDR3aa: CASTGFGGNTIYF
CDR3nt: TGTGCCAGCACGGGTTTCGGTGGAAACACCATATATTTT

v_gene: TRBV5-1
j_gene: TRBJ2-7
len: 14
abundance: .
d_gene: .
CDR3aa: CASSWGDRPYEQYF
CDR3nt: TGCGCCAGCAGCTGGGGGGACAGACCCTACGAGCAGTACTTC

v_gene: TRBV10-3
j_gene: TRBJ2-7
len: 15
abundance: .
d_gene: TRBD1
CDR3aa: CAISAPGQGPYEQYF
CDR3nt: TGTGCCATCAGTGCGCCGGGACAGGGTCCCTACGAGCAGTACTTC

v_gene: TRBV7-9
j_gene: TRBJ1-1
len: 12
abundance: .
d_gene: TRBD1
CDR3aa: CASSSGQPGAFF
CDR3nt: TGTGCCAGCAGCTCGGGACAGCCAGGGGCTTTCTTT

v_gene: TRBV14
j_gene: TRBJ2-3
len: 17
abundance: once
d_gene: TRBD2
CDR3aa: CASSQATGLAGVDTQYF
CDR3nt: TGTGCCAGCAGCCAAGCCACGGGACTAGCGGGGGTAGATACGCAGTATTTT

v_gene: TRBV2
j_gene: TRBJ1-5
len: 12
abundance: once
d_gene: .
CDR3aa: CASLGLNQPQHF
CDR3nt: TGTGCCAGCCTGGGGCTCAATCAGCCCCAGCATTTT

v_gene: TRBV2
j_gene: TRBJ1-3
len: 15
abundance: .
d_gene: .
CDR3aa: CASSRDANTGNTIYF
CDR3nt: TGTGCCAGCAGTCGGGACGCCAACACTGGAAACACCATATATTTT

v_gene: TRBV5-8
j_gene: TRBJ2-1
len: 12
abundance: .
d_gene: TRBD1
CDR3aa: CASSRTGPEQFF
CDR3nt: TGTGCCAGCAGCCGGACAGGGCCTGAGCAGTTCTTC

v_gene: TRBV6-5
j_gene: TRBJ1-1
len: 14
abundance: once
d_gene: TRBD1
CDR3aa: CASSNTGGNTEAFF
CDR3nt: TGTGCCAGCAGCAATACAGGGGGCAACACTGAAGCTTTCTTT

v_gene: TRBV7-9
j_gene: TRBJ1-6
len: 13
abundance: .
d_gene: .
CDR3aa: CASSLAERSPLHF
CDR3nt: TGTGCCAGCAGCTTAGCGGAGAGATCACCCCTCCACTTT

v_gene: TRBV4-3
j_gene: TRBJ1-2
len: 15
abundance: .
d_gene: .
CDR3aa: CTSSQDRDPYYGYTF
CDR3nt: TGCACCAGCAGCCAAGATAGGGACCCTTACTATGGCTACACCTTC

v_gene: TRBV5-1
j_gene: TRBJ1-4
len: 14
abundance: .
d_gene: .
CDR3aa: CASRVGRRGEKLFF
CDR3nt: TGCGCCAGCAGGGTAGGGAGGCGGGGTGAAAAACTGTTTTTT

v_gene: TRBV18
j_gene: TRBJ2-7
len: 14
abundance: .
d_gene: .
CDR3aa: CASSPSTSSYEQYF
CDR3nt: TGTGCCAGCTCACCTTCGACTAGCTCCTACGAGCAGTACTTC

v_gene: TRBV18
j_gene: TRBJ2-1
len: 14
abundance: .
d_gene: .
CDR3aa: CASSRDPEVNEQFF
CDR3nt: TGTGCCAGCTCACGAGACCCGGAGGTCAATGAGCAGTTCTTC

v_gene: TRBV12-3/TRBV12-4
j_gene: TRBJ1-1
len: 13
abundance: .
d_gene: .
CDR3aa: CASSRTREGEAFF
CDR3nt: TGTGCCAGCAGTCGGACCCGTGAAGGTGAAGCTTTCTTT

v_gene: TRBV6-4
j_gene: TRBJ2-3
len: 15
abundance: .
d_gene: .
CDR3aa: CASSEGQGTTDTQYF
CDR3nt: TGTGCCAGCAGTGAGGGGCAGGGGACCACAGATACGCAGTATTTT

v_gene: TRBV6-5
j_gene: TRBJ2-7
len: 15
abundance: .
d_gene: TRBD2
CDR3aa: CASSYSRKGTNEQYF
CDR3nt: TGTGCCAGCAGTTACTCTAGGAAGGGGACTAACGAGCAGTACTTC

v_gene: TRBV9
j_gene: TRBJ2-7
len: 15
abundance: .
d_gene: TRBD1
CDR3aa: CASSAGQGANYEQYF
CDR3nt: TGTGCCAGCAGCGCCGGACAGGGGGCCAACTACGAGCAGTACTTC

v_gene: TRBV3-1/TRBV3-2
j_gene: TRBJ2-4
len: 14
abundance: once
d_gene: .
CDR3aa: CASSQFSGDGIQYF
CDR3nt: TGTGCCAGCAGCCAATTCTCGGGGGACGGCATTCAGTACTTC